This T cell receptor beta chain was identified in a study of early T cells in non-severe SARS-CoV-2 infection. Study-wide background: Investigators sequenced bulk RNA drawn from unsorted whole blood, and chains remained unpaired.

Whole-study results and caveats: Private and CD4 specificities were missed by VDJdb matching, skewed to anti-spike CD8.

Researchers tagged individual cDNA molecules with unique molecular identifiers. From the 5' RACE reads, TCRdb called clonotypes with MiXCR, one entry per CDR3 protein. The sample lists about 53,000 distinct CDR3 sequences; 9% to 15% were seen once. The CDR3 sequence is 19 residues long. The ends were cut back, 3 bases at V and 4 bases at J, with 27 bases in the middle. CDR1 and CDR2 (germline): KGHSH, LQKENI. As for this clonotype: The antigen is not known.

The chain combines TRBV18 with TRBJ1-1; D is perhaps TRBD1 (5 bases). The receptor comes from an adult who was a healthcare worker with PCR-confirmed SARS-CoV-2 infection or an uninfected control (not recorded which). This sample comprised whole blood, obtained at baseline. CDR3 DNA: TGTGCCAGCTCACCCCCCGCCCCGGGACGGTTAATCGCCGGCACTGAAGCTTTCTTT. The encoded protein is CASSPPAPGRLIAGTEAFF.